This TCR beta chain was sequenced during a study of shared clonotypes between healthy human individuals. Whole-study findings and limits: Memory subsets generally showed lower estimated richness than naive subsets. Donor clonotype sharing was expected to depend on sequencing depth. Generation probabilities of non-shared clonotypes were lower (relative to those shared by all four donors).

Assay execution proceeded at the deep level. The data were produced by immunoSEQ multiplex PCR, yet TCRdb's version contains in-frame clones alone and is incomplete. The table shows 2 million to 2.5 million clones, with roughly 95% occurring only once. This clone was observed once. Its specificity is unknown. The germline V gene has CDR1 SGHRS and CDR2 YFSETQ. Trimming shortened V by 0 bases and J by 8 bases, and 14 bases separated the two germline ends. The CDR3 contains 14 residues. The V and J genes are TRBV5-1 and TRBJ1-2; weak D call: TRBD1 (5 bases). The sequenced sample was naive CD4+ T cells sorted from blood. Subset of the sample: CD45RA+ positively selected. This clonotype originated in a man aged 18 to 30 in good health. CDR3 protein: CASSLDFLGEGYTF. CDR3 DNA sequence: TGCGCCAGCAGCTTGGATTTTTTGGGGGAGGGCTACACCTTC. The full variable domain, completed using reference TRBV5-1 and TRBJ1-2, is KAGVTQTPRYLIKTRGQQVTLSCSPISGHRSVSWYQQTPGQGLQFLFEYFSETQRNKGNFPGRFSGRQFSNSRSEMNVSTLELGDSALYLCASSLDFLGEGYTFGSGTRLTVV.